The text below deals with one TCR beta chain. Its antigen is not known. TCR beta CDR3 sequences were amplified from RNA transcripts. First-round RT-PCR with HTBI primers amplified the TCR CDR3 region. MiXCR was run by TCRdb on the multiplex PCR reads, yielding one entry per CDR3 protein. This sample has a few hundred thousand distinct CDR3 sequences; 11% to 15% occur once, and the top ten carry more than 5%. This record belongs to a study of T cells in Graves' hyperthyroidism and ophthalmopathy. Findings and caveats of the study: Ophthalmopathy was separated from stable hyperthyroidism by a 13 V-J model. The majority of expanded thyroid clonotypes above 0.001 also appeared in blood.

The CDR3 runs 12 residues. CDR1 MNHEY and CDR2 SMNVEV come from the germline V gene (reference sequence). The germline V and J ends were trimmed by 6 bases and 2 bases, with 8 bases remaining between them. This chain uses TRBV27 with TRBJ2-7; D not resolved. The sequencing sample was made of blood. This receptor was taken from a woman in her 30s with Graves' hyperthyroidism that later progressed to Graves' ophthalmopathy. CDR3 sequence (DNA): TGTGCCAGCAGGGACGGAACCTACGAGCAGTACTTC. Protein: CASRDGTYEQYF.